This T cell receptor beta chain was identified during a study of glioma-infiltrating T cells. Study-wide points: Tissue-blood divergence was below expectation in non-neoplastic patients, above in gliomas. Patients with low tissue-blood divergence carried a signature set of shared blood CDR3 motifs.

Using RNA template, CDR3s of TCR alpha and beta were amplified with iRepertoire arm-PCR. Each CDR3 protein gets one entry after TCRdb re-called the multiplex PCR reads with MiXCR. The sample contains fewer than 500,000 distinct CDR3 sequences, about 40% of which appear only once. CDR3 length: 17 residues. With 0 bases removed from V and 14 bases from J, the gap between germline ends came to 30 bases. CDR1 DFQATT and CDR2 SNEGSKA come from the germline V gene (reference sequence). About this clonotype itself: What it recognizes is unknown.

The material sequenced was glioma tissue, nonneoplastic brain tissue, or PBMCs (not recorded which). The source is a human donor with low-grade glioma or glioblastoma, undergoing nonglioma brain surgery, or in good health (not recorded which). The V and J genes are TRBV20-1 and TRBJ2-3; D is possibly TRBD2 (6 bases). The CDR3 loop reads CSARDTEGATNTGELYF. Here the CDR3 DNA reads TGCAGTGCTAGAGATACGGAGGGAGCCACTAACACCGGGGAGCTGTATTTT.